The 15 T cell receptor beta chains below were found in one sample sequenced in a study of Ad26.COV2.S vaccination and SARS-CoV-2 variants. Assay used: immunoSEQ multiplex PCR; TCRdb lists only in-frame clones, some missing. The table records around 310,000 clones, around 90% of them present only once. The treatment here: about 20 received Ad26.COV2.S at low or high dose, single or two shots; several received placebo; per-sample allocation not given. After the first vaccine or placebo injection, samples were drawn on day 63. The sequencing here drew on peripheral blood, taken in a trial of Ad26.COV2.S vaccine versus placebo. The receptor source for this set is a person aged 18 to 65 who received the Ad26.COV2.S COVID-19 vaccine or a placebo.

The chain links TRBV2 to TRBJ1-5; D unresolved. The CDR3 extends over 14 amino acids. CDR1 and CDR2 from the germline V gene are SNHLY and FYNNEI. V gave up 7 bases and J gave up 0 bases, with 10 bases separating them. CDR3 sequence (DNA): TGTGCCAGCACCCTTCAGAATAGCAATCAGCCCCAGCATTTT. This codes for CASTLQNSNQPQHF.

This clone was picked up one time. CDR3 amino acids: CASSHIKGPARWYPNTGELFF. CDR3 sequence (DNA): TGTGCCAGCAGTCATATTAAGGGGCCAGCGAGATGGTACCCGAACACCGGGGAGCTGTTTTTT. The rearrangement links TRBV28 to TRBJ2-2; tentatively, D is TRBD1 (5 bases). Germline loops: CDR1 MDHEN, CDR2 SYDVKM. Deletions cut 5 bases from V and 0 bases from J, with 28 bases between. CDR3 size: 21 residues.

With regard to this clone: Other DNA sequences of this sample code for an identical CDR3. This sequence joins TRBV9 and TRBJ2-2; D ambiguous. The germline CDR1 and CDR2 sequences are SGDLS and YYNGEE. Trimming shortened V by 0 bases and J by 5 bases, and 5 bases separated the two germline ends. This CDR3 has 13 amino acids. The CDR3 sequence is CASSVEWTGELFF. CDR3 in DNA: TGTGCCAGCAGCGTAGAGTGGACCGGGGAGCTGTTTTTT.

The J gene is TRBJ1-1, the V gene TRBV19, with TRBD1 matching 8 bases. After removal of 5 bases from V and 6 bases from J, the junction contained 17 bases not matched to a gene. The CDR3 spans 17 residues. Germline V gene data show CDR1 as LNHDA and CDR2 as SQIVND (reference sequence). The CDR3 coding sequence is TGTGCCAGTAGTCTCACAGGGGGATCGATTTATTTGGCTGAAGCTTTCTTT. Its protein product is CASSLTGGSIYLAEAFF. The whole variable domain, remainder taken from reference TRBV19 and TRBJ1-1, is DGGITQSPKYLFRKEGQNVTLSCEQNLNHDAMYWYRQDPGQGLRLIYYSQIVNDFQKGDIAEGYSVSREKKESFPLTVTSAQKNPTAFYLCASSLTGGSIYLAEAFFGQGTRLTVV.

The chain links TRBV7-9 to TRBJ1-3; D gene uncertain. CDR3 length equals 14 residues. Trimming took off 5 bases at V and 0 bases at J, with 8 bases between the two ends. Germline CDR1 reads SEHNR; CDR2 reads FQNEAQ (reference sequence). The CDR3 reads CASSDGPSGNTIYF. In DNA, the CDR3 is TGTGCCAGCAGCGATGGGCCCTCTGGAAACACCATATATTTT.

This clone was seen a single time. The chain is built from TRBV11-1 and TRBJ2-2; no firm D call. Trimming left V 5 bases short and J 4 bases short, with 11 bases between. The CDR3 consists of 14 residues. Germline CDR1 is SGHAT and CDR2 is FQDESV (reference sequence). CDR3 in amino acids: CASSVLGGTGELFF. The DNA for the CDR3 is TGTGCCAGCAGCGTATTAGGTGGCACCGGGGAGCTGTTTTTT.

The V call is TRBV6-6, the J call TRBJ1-1, with D possibly TRBD1 on 6 matching bases. CDR3 length: 16 residues. The V end was cut by 5 bases, the J end by 3 bases, with 19 bases between. Germline V CDR1 and CDR2: MNHNY, SVGAGI (reference sequence). CDR3: CASSGAGAGAYTEAFF. The CDR3 region has the DNA TGTGCCAGCAGTGGGGCGGGGGCTGGAGCTTACACTGAAGCTTTCTTT.

The chain is built from TRBV7-2 and TRBJ1-2; a weak D match, TRBD1 (6 bases). This CDR3 is 13 amino acids long. In germline, CDR1 is SGHTA, CDR2 FQGNSA. V lost 5 bases to trimming and J lost 4 bases, with 11 bases between them. The CDR3 DNA is TGTGCCAGCAGCCCGGACAGCCTCTATGGCTACACCTTC. Translated, it gives CASSPDSLYGYTF.

The DNA for the CDR3 is TGCGCCAGCTTCAAAGGGAGCGGGAGGCCACCAAGCGTC. It codes for CASFKGSGRPPSV. V and J are TRBV23-1 and TRBJ2-7; the match to TRBD2 covers 9 bases. TRBV23-1 is reported as an ORF; its role is uncertain. The CDR3 runs 13 residues.

The gene calls are TRBV6-1 and TRBJ2-1; D is possibly TRBD1 (8 bases). Looked up from germline, CDR1 is MNHNS and CDR2 is SASEGT. CDR3 size: 17 residues. V lost 4 bases and J lost 4, with 20 bases in between. As DNA, the CDR3 is TGTGCCAGCAGTGGCTCCGGGACAGGCGGGGGATACAATGAGCAGTTCTTC. Its translation is CASSGSGTGGGYNEQFF.

The rearrangement uses TRBV7-9 and TRBJ1-2; D is uncertain. CDR1 is SEHNR and CDR2 is FQNEAQ in the germline V gene (reference sequence). Trimming left V 0 bases short and J 5 bases short, with 10 bases between. The CDR3 covers 14 residues. CDR3 nucleotides: TGTGCCAGCAGCTTAGCGGCAGAAACTTATGGCTACACCTTC. This sequence encodes CASSLAAETYGYTF.

This clone was observed a few times. The chain links TRBV4-3 to TRBJ1-1, with unresolved D. The CDR3 totals 15 residues. V was pared by 0 bases and J by 12 bases, with 20 bases between. CDR1 is LGHNA, CDR2 YSLEER, per germline. The CDR3 coding sequence is TGCGCCAGCAGCCAAGAAGCTGTTTGGAGGGCGAGAACTTTCTTT. Protein product: CASSQEAVWRARTFF.

CDR3 coding DNA: TGCGCCAGCAGCTTAGAAGCAGGGGGCGTGAACACTGAAGCTTTCTTT. It translates to CASSLEAGGVNTEAFF. This chain joins TRBV5-1 and TRBJ1-1, with 8 positions matching TRBD1. This CDR3 has 16 residues. Trimming removed 2 bases from V and 0 bases from J; junction bases left unmatched: 6. Looked up from germline, CDR1 is SGHRS and CDR2 is YFSETQ.

CDR3 nucleotide sequence: TGCGCCAGCAGCCAAGAAGTTGGTGAGCAGTTCTTC. Protein: CASSQEVGEQFF. The J gene is TRBJ2-1, the V gene TRBV4-1; no clear D gene. This CDR3 has 12 amino acids. The germline V gene has CDR1 MGHRA and CDR2 YSYEKL. V was trimmed by 0 bases and J by 9 bases, leaving 6 bases between them.

The chain has TRBV4-1 and TRBJ1-1; no clear D. The V end lost 0 bases, the J end lost 5 bases, and 4 bases lay between the germline ends. Looked up from germline, CDR1 is MGHRA and CDR2 is YSYEKL. The CDR3 consists of 12 residues. CDR3: CASSQDTTEAFF. For the CDR3, the DNA is TGCGCCAGCAGCCAAGATACGACTGAAGCTTTCTTT.